This T cell receptor (beta chain) was recovered during a study of response to subunit inactivated influenza vaccine. General study findings and limits: A suggestion made by the authors is that each seasonal influenza vaccination recruits few new T cells.

J lost 0 bases, V lost 5 bases, and 2 bases had no gene match. CDR3 size: 13 residues. CDR1 is DFQATT and CDR2 is SNEGSKA in the germline V gene (reference sequence). Comment on this clonotype: Its antigen is not known.

One entry per CDR3 protein results from TCRdb running MiXCR on the RT-PCR reads. The data contain roughly 780,000 distinct CDR3 sequences, approximately 17% of them seen just once; the ten biggest clones take up 11%. The V and J genes are TRBV20-1 and TRBJ2-3; 7 bases fit TRBD2. The sample here was PBMCs from blood, taken 5 days after vaccination. The TCR sequence derives from a middle-aged man who received an inactivated influenza vaccine. CDR3 residues: CSASLASTDTQYF. The CDR3 bases are TGCAGTGCTTCACTAGCGAGCACAGATACGCAGTATTTT.